This TCR beta chain was identified during a study of identifying expanded T cells in peripheral blood. Libraries were prepared by immunoSEQ multiplex PCR; TCRdb keeps only in-frame clonotypes and omits some of them. This table holds roughly 100,000 clones, more than 70% found once. Germline V CDR1 and CDR2: MDHEN, SYDVKM. Trimming shortened V by 6 bases and J by 2 bases, and 6 bases separated the two germline ends. The CDR3 extends over 12 amino acids. About this clone itself: Its antigen is unknown.

Study outcomes and limitations: Two-week clone count variance significantly increased as total template count grew.

Material: blood. This TCR came from a person aged 18-70 years in good health. The chain links TRBV28 to TRBJ2-3; D not resolved. CDR3 coding DNA: TGTGCCAGCAGCCTTACCACAGATACGCAGTATTTT. Encoded protein: CASSLTTDTQYF.